This T cell receptor (beta chain) was retrieved from a study of early T cells in non-severe SARS-CoV-2 infection. Using its own MiXCR run on the 5' RACE reads, TCRdb lists one record per CDR3 protein. This table holds under 70,000 distinct CDR3 sequences, about 13% found once. Trimming left V 3 bases short and J 5 bases short, with 5 bases between. Germline CDR1 and CDR2: SEHNR and FQNEAQ (reference sequence). The CDR3 runs to 12 residues. At least ten counts were recorded for this clonotype. The receptor's source is an adult who was a healthcare worker with PCR-confirmed SARS-CoV-2 infection or an uninfected control (not recorded which). The chain couples TRBV7-9 to TRBJ2-1; D not certain. The input for sequencing was whole blood, taken at baseline. The CDR3 DNA reads TGTGCCAGCAGCTTCGATCACAATGAGCAGTTCTTC. This codes for CASSFDHNEQFF.